These T cell receptor beta chains were read from a single sample in a study of T cell responses to AZD1222 COVID-19 vaccine. Generated by immunoSEQ multiplex PCR, the TCRdb table keeps only in-frame clones and is missing some. The table lists under 200,000 clones, around nine tenths of them singletons. The material sequenced was peripheral blood, taken on day 0 of AZD1222 vaccination. The receptors were sampled from an adult in good health. CDR3s include the opening cysteine and the closing phenylalanine or tryptophan. A D gene is named only where the DNA matches it firmly. The size of a clone is reported for some rows only, either as once, few or many, or as a class for expanded clones.

>TRBJ1-2|NA|TRBV7-2|NA
TGTGCCAGCAGCTCGGACAGAGGAGTTGGCTACACCTTC
CASSSDRGVGYTF
>TRBJ1-5|NA|TRBV5-1|TRBD1
TGCGCCAGCAGCTTGTTTGGGACAGGGGACTATAGCAATCAGCCCCAGCATTTT
CASSLFGTGDYSNQPQHF
>TRBJ2-5|NA|TRBV5-1|TRBD2
TGCGCCAGCAGCTCCCTAGCGGGTCAAGAGACCCAGTACTTC
CASSSLAGQETQYF
>TRBJ2-1|NA|TRBV4-3|TRBD2
TGCGCCAGCAGCCAGCAACTAGCGGGAGCGTGGAATGAGCAGTTCTTC
CASSQQLAGAWNEQFF
>TRBJ1-4|NA|TRBV7-2|NA
TGTGCCAGCAGCCCTGAACCGGCGCGCGAAAAACTGTTTTTT
CASSPEPAREKLFF
>TRBJ1-1|NA|TRBV11-3|NA
TGTGCCAGCAGCTTGGCTGTGAACACTGAAGCTTTCTTT
CASSLAVNTEAFF
>TRBJ1-2|NA|TRBV3-1/TRBV3-2|NA
TGTGCCAGCAGCCAAGGCGCGGGGCAGGGGCTTACGAGGAACTATGGCTACACCTTC
CASSQGAGQGLTRNYGYTF
>TRBJ1-5|few|TRBV28|NA
TGTGCCAGCAGGGTCCCTAATCAGCCCCAGCATTTT
CASRVPNQPQHF
>TRBJ2-7|NA|TRBV19|TRBD2
TGTGCCAGTAGGGGTACTAGCGGGAGCTCCTACGAGCAGTACTTC
CASRGTSGSSYEQYF
>TRBJ1-6|NA|TRBV5-4|TRBD1
TGTGCCAGCAGCTGGGGGACAGGGGGCATTCATTCACCCCTCCACTTT
CASSWGTGGIHSPLHF
>TRBJ1-1|NA|TRBV2|TRBD1
TGTGCCAGCAGTAACCGGGGACAGGGGGGTGCTGAAGCTTTCTTT
CASSNRGQGGAEAFF
>TRBJ2-3|NA|TRBV7-2|TRBD1
TGTGCCAGCAGCTTAGGGGGCAACAGGGGGCGGGGAGATACGCAGTATTTT
CASSLGGNRGRGDTQYF
>TRBJ1-1|NA|TRBV2|NA
TGTGCCAGCAGTGAAGCGAGTAGTCAAGCTTTCTTT
CASSEASSQAFF
>TRBJ2-2|NA|TRBV7-2|TRBD1
TGTGCCAGCAGCTTAGTATCTCCGACAGGGGGCGCGACCGGGGAGCTGTTTTTT
CASSLVSPTGGATGELFF
>TRBJ1-4|NA|TRBV18|NA
TGTGCCAGCTCACCCCTCGGTCCCGGGACGCGTAATGAAAAACTGTTTTTT
CASSPLGPGTRNEKLFF
>TRBJ2-7|NA|TRBV30|NA
TGTGCCTGGACAGGGAACTCCTACGAGCAGTACTTC
CAWTGNSYEQYF
>TRBJ2-1|NA|TRBV4-3|NA
TGCGCCAGCAGCCAAGACCTCAGCATAAACAATGAGCAGTTCTTC
CASSQDLSINNEQFF
>TRBJ2-7|NA|TRBV5-6|NA
TGTGCCAGCAGCTTGGAGTACGAGCAGTACTTC
CASSLEYEQYF
>TRBJ1-1|NA|TRBV30|NA
TGTGCCTCGACGGGACAAGTAGCATTGAACACTGAAGCTTTCTTT
CASTGQVALNTEAFF
>TRBJ2-1|NA|TRBV7-8|NA
TGTGCCAGCAGCCAAGCCGGGACACTCTATGAGCAGTTCTTC
CASSQAGTLYEQFF
>TRBJ2-3|NA|TRBV30|TRBD2
TGTGCCGGCGAGCGGGCCGGACTAGCGGGGAGAGATACGCAGTATTTT
CAGERAGLAGRDTQYF
>TRBJ2-1|NA|TRBV6-6|TRBD2
TGTGCCAGCAGTTACTCGGTTTCAGCGGGATGGCGTGAGCAGTTCTTC
CASSYSVSAGWREQFF
>TRBJ2-5|NA|TRBV7-2|NA
TGTGCCAGCAGCCCAGGGGGGGCTCAAGAGACCCAGTACTTC
CASSPGGAQETQYF
>TRBJ2-5|NA|TRBV9|TRBD1
TGTGCCAGCTCGGGGACAGGAGTGCAAGAGACCCAGTACTTC
CASSGTGVQETQYF
>TRBJ2-7|NA|TRBV11-2|NA
TGTGCCAGCAGCTTGTACGGACAAAACTACGAGCAGTACTTC
CASSLYGQNYEQYF
>TRBJ2-3|once|TRBV5-1|NA
TGCGCCAGCAGGCCCCGGGACGAGAGCACAGATACGCAGTATTTT
CASRPRDESTDTQYF
>TRBJ1-1|NA|TRBV29-1|NA
TGCAGCGTTGCGGGGTTGAACACTGAAGCTTTCTTT
CSVAGLNTEAFF
>TRBJ1-2|once|TRBV28|TRBD1
TGTGCCAGCAGCCCGGGCGGACAGGGCGGTGGCTACACCTTC
CASSPGGQGGGYTF
>TRBJ2-7|NA|TRBV6-5|TRBD2
TGTGCCAGCAGTTACAAAAGCGGGAGTAGTGAGCAGTACTTC
CASSYKSGSSEQYF
>TRBJ1-4|NA|TRBV7-3|NA
TGTGCCAGCAGCCGAATCGCGAAAGAAAAACTGTTTTTT
CASSRIAKEKLFF
>TRBJ1-2|NA|TRBV10-3|TRBD1
TGTGCCATCAGTGGAAGCCCCGGGACAGGGGGTGGGTATGGCTACACCTTC
CAISGSPGTGGGYGYTF
>TRBJ2-7|NA|TRBV11-2|NA
TGTGCCAGCAGCTCCGTCTACGAGCAGTACTTC
CASSSVYEQYF
>TRBJ1-1|NA|TRBV7-2|TRBD1
TGTGCCAGCAGCCCGAGACAGGGGAACACTGAAGCTTTCTTT
CASSPRQGNTEAFF
>TRBJ2-1|NA|TRBV5-1|NA
TGCGCCAGCAGGGGGGAGACCTACAATGAGCAGTTCTTC
CASRGETYNEQFF
>TRBJ1-5|NA|TRBV15|NA
TGTGCCACCAGCAGAGATCGGGGGGACACATCCTTTAATTTT
CATSRDRGDTSFNF
>TRBJ2-7|NA|TRBV4-3|NA
TGCGCCAGCAGCCAAGGGTCCTCCTACGAGCAGTACTTC
CASSQGSSYEQYF
>TRBJ2-7|few|TRBV4-2|NA
TGTGCCAGCAGCCAAGACAATAAACCTGAGCGAGCGTACTACGAGCAGTACTTC
CASSQDNKPERAYYEQYF
>TRBJ1-2|few|TRBV6-5|NA
TGTGCCAGCACCTCAGAACGGCAGTACTATGGCTACACCTTC
CASTSERQYYGYTF
>TRBJ1-3|NA|TRBV19|NA
TGTGCCAGTAGTTTAAGGACGTCTGGAAACACCATATATTTT
CASSLRTSGNTIYF
>TRBJ2-6|NA|TRBV27|TRBD1
TGTGCCAGCAGTCTCACAGGGGAATACAACGTCCTGACTTTC
CASSLTGEYNVLTF
>TRBJ2-7|NA|TRBV10-3|TRBD1
TGTGCCATCAGGGGACAGGGGGTCAACGAGCAGTACTTC
CAIRGQGVNEQYF
>TRBJ2-6|NA|TRBV7-3|NA
TGTGCCAGCAGCAATAACCGGGCTGGGGCCAACGTCCTGACTTTC
CASSNNRAGANVLTF
>TRBJ2-1|NA|TRBV28|TRBD2
TGTGCCAGCAGTTTTGATCTAGCGGGAGTAGATGAGCAGTTCTTC
CASSFDLAGVDEQFF
>TRBJ2-7|NA|TRBV7-3|NA
TGTGCCAGCAGCTCCCTGTCGGAAACAGGGCCGGGCTACGAGCAGTACTTC
CASSSLSETGPGYEQYF
>TRBJ1-1|NA|TRBV2|TRBD1
TGTGCCAGCAGTGATCGGGACAGGGGGGGTGGCCGGTCTTCCTTT
CASSDRDRGGGRSSF